Listed below are T cell receptor beta chains from one sample, sequenced in a study of blood T cell repertoires in COVID-19. Here immunoSEQ multiplex PCR was the method, and the copy in TCRdb shows in-frame clones only, minus some. The repertoire holds 60,000 to 70,000 clones, approximately 87% seen once, with 3.5% to 5.5% in the top ten. Sample: peripheral blood. The receptors come from a man between 50 and 59 years old with active COVID-19. Both conserved end residues are part of each CDR3. D genes are given only for firm matches. Clone size, where shown, is once, few, many, or a class for clones that have expanded.

TRBD1	TRBV4-2	TRBJ2-1	NA	CASSQAGTGSYNEQFF	TGTGCCAGCAGCCAGGCCGGGACAGGCTCCTACAATGAGCAGTTCTTC
NA	TRBV5-8	TRBJ1-1	NA	CASSLTVTEAFF	TGTGCCAGCAGCTTGACAGTCACTGAAGCTTTCTTT
TRBD2	TRBV29-1	TRBJ2-5	NA	CSVGTSGRQETQYF	TGCAGCGTTGGAACTAGCGGGCGCCAAGAGACCCAGTACTTC
TRBD2	TRBV6-5	TRBJ2-7	NA	CASREGVRTWEQYF	TGTGCCAGCCGGGAGGGAGTGCGGACCTGGGAGCAGTACTTC
NA	TRBV5-1	TRBJ1-2	NA	CASSSQVNTGNYGYTF	TGCGCCAGCAGCTCCCAAGTCAACACAGGGAACTATGGCTACACCTTC
TRBD2	TRBV3-1/TRBV3-2	TRBJ2-7	NA	CASSETSGRAYEQYF	TGTGCCAGCAGCGAGACTAGCGGGAGGGCCTACGAGCAGTACTTC
TRBD1	TRBV7-3	TRBJ2-2	NA	CASRTGGDTGELFF	TGTGCCAGCAGGACAGGGGGCGACACCGGGGAGCTGTTTTTT
TRBD1	TRBV5-1	TRBJ1-5	NA	CASSETGGSEPQHF	TGCGCCAGCAGCGAAACAGGGGGAAGCGAGCCCCAGCATTTT
TRBD2	TRBV14	TRBJ2-1	NA	CASSQGTSGGLPYNEQFF	TGTGCCAGCAGCCAGGGGACTAGCGGGGGCCTCCCCTACAATGAGCAGTTCTTC
NA	TRBV6-5	TRBJ1-3	few	CAVGGFSGNTIYF	TGTGCAGTGGGGGGGTTCTCTGGAAACACCATATATTTT
NA	TRBV7-9	TRBJ2-7	NA	CASSLVQGGLSYEQYF	TGTGCCAGCAGCTTAGTACAGGGCGGGCTCTCCTACGAGCAGTACTTC
NA	TRBV5-1	TRBJ2-7	NA	CASSTRTGAYEQYF	TGCGCCAGCAGCACAAGGACGGGAGCCTACGAGCAGTACTTC
TRBD1	TRBV9	TRBJ2-7	NA	CASSRTGGNHEQYF	TGTGCCAGCAGCCGGACAGGGGGCAACCACGAGCAGTACTTC
TRBD1	TRBV18	TRBJ2-5	NA	CASSPCMIGTGGWETQYF	TGTGCCAGCTCACCTTGCATGATCGGGACAGGGGGCTGGGAGACCCAGTACTTC
TRBD2	TRBV13	TRBJ2-1	NA	CASSHDPPRLAGVGQFF	TGTGCCAGCAGCCACGACCCCCCGAGACTAGCGGGAGTAGGGCAGTTCTTC
NA	TRBV3-1/TRBV3-2	TRBJ2-3	NA	CASSQVPGTQYF	TGTGCCAGCAGCCAAGTTCCAGGGACGCAGTATTTT
NA	TRBV19	TRBJ2-5	NA	CASSIARRDQETQYF	TGTGCCAGTAGTATAGCGCGGCGGGACCAAGAGACCCAGTACTTC
TRBD1	TRBV19	TRBJ2-3	NA	CASSMRGLADTQYF	TGTGCCAGTAGTATGAGGGGGCTTGCAGATACGCAGTATTTT
TRBD2	TRBV7-2	TRBJ2-1	NA	CASSSSGLLYNEQFF	TGTGCCAGCAGCTCTAGCGGCTTACTTTACAATGAGCAGTTCTTC
NA	TRBV4-3	TRBJ2-5	NA	CASSQELTGHETQYF	TGCGCCAGCAGCCAAGAGCTTACAGGGCACGAGACCCAGTACTTC
NA	TRBV6-5	TRBJ2-7	few	CASSYSDGTYEQYF	TGTGCCAGCAGTTACAGTGACGGGACCTACGAGCAGTACTTC
NA	TRBV19	TRBJ2-7	NA	CASSTTRTNSGYEQYF	TGTGCCAGTAGTACTACCAGAACTAACTCGGGTTACGAGCAGTACTTC
NA	TRBV2	TRBJ1-4	NA	CASRNRGGTKLFF	TGTGCCAGCAGGAATCGGGGAGGTACTAAACTGTTTTTT
NA	TRBV5-1	TRBJ2-2	NA	CASSLSQGSANTGELFF	TGCGCCAGCAGCTTGTCTCAGGGGTCAGCGAACACCGGGGAGCTGTTTTTT
NA	TRBV20-1	TRBJ2-5	NA	CSARPLETQYF	TGCAGTGCTAGACCCCTTGAGACCCAGTACTTC
NA	TRBV7-2	TRBJ2-7	NA	CASSFSTMNEQYF	TGTGCCAGCAGCTTCTCCACTATGAACGAGCAGTACTTC
NA	TRBV20-1	TRBJ2-7	NA	CSAIAFEQYF	TGCAGTGCTATAGCGTTCGAGCAGTACTTC
NA	TRBV4-1	TRBJ2-1	NA	CASSPRGGTYNEQFF	TGCGCCAGCAGCCCGAGGGGGGGGACCTACAATGAGCAGTTCTTC
TRBD2	TRBV4-1	TRBJ2-4	NA	CASSHLGRGAKNIQYF	TGCGCCAGCAGCCACCTAGGGAGGGGTGCCAAAAACATTCAGTACTTC
NA	TRBV30	TRBJ1-5	NA	CAWSPAGSRENQPQHF	TGTGCCTGGAGTCCAGCGGGATCACGCGAAAATCAGCCCCAGCATTTT
TRBD1	TRBV6-2/TRBV6-3	TRBJ1-5	many	CASSATGVSNQPQHF	TGTGCCAGCAGCGCTACAGGGGTTAGCAATCAGCCCCAGCATTTT
NA	TRBV5-1	TRBJ1-5	once	CASSLESGSGQPQHF	TGCGCCAGCAGCTTGGAGTCCGGGTCGGGTCAGCCCCAGCATTTT
NA	TRBV11-3	TRBJ1-4	NA	CASSFGGTNEKLFF	TGTGCCAGCAGCTTTGGAGGAACTAATGAAAAACTGTTTTTT
NA	TRBV11-3	TRBJ2-3	NA	CASTSGVVTDTQYF	TGTGCCAGCACGTCGGGGGTAGTCACAGATACGCAGTATTTT
NA	TRBV7-8	TRBJ1-2	once	CASSRDTGNYGYTF	TGTGCCAGCAGTCGGGACACTGGGAACTATGGCTACACCTTC
NA	TRBV18	TRBJ2-7	NA	CASSPIGDMEEQYF	TGTGCCAGCTCACCAATCGGCGACATGGAAGAGCAGTACTTC
TRBD2	TRBV5-1	TRBJ2-1	NA	CASSLGAIAGFSYNEQFF	TGCGCCAGCAGCTTGGGGGCTATAGCGGGGTTCTCCTACAATGAGCAGTTCTTC
NA	TRBV12-3/TRBV12-4	TRBJ1-2	NA	CASRLGLGGYTF	TGTGCCAGCAGATTGGGTCTCGGGGGCTACACCTTC
TRBD2	TRBV27	TRBJ2-5	once	CASSKTSGGSETQYF	TGTGCCAGCAGTAAGACGTCGGGGGGTTCAGAGACCCAGTACTTC
NA	TRBV6-5	TRBJ1-3	NA	CASSYQTGSGNTIYF	TGTGCCAGCAGTTATCAGACGGGCTCTGGAAACACCATATATTTT
NA	TRBV6-5	TRBJ2-7	NA	CASRVGSSYEQYF	TGTGCCAGCAGAGTAGGGAGCTCCTACGAGCAGTACTTC
NA	TRBV6-5	TRBJ2-1	once	CASSNLGGAYNEQFF	TGTGCCAGCAGTAACCTAGGGGGGGCCTACAATGAGCAGTTCTTC